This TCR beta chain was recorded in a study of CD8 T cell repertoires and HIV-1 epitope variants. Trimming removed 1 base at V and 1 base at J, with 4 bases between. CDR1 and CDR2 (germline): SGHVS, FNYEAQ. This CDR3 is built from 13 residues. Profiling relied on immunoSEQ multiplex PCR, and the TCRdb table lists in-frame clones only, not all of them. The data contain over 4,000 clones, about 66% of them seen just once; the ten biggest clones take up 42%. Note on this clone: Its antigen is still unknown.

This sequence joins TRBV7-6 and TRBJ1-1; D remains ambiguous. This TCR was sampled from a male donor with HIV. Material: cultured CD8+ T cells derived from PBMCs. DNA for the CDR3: TGTGCCAGCAGCTTAGGGGAGAACACTGAAGCTTTCTTT. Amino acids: CASSLGENTEAFF.